The clone carrying this T cell receptor (beta chain) showed up just a few times. The sample is drawn from a study of T cell repertoires in cytomegalovirus infection. Across the study: Matching HLA type, along with CMV infection, was indicated by public TCR beta signatures.

The CDR3 length is 12 residues. V shed 8 bases, J shed 8 bases, and the junction held 7 bases outside the gene matches. Germline V lookup: CDR1 SNHLY, CDR2 FYNNEI. TCRdb fed the reads into MiXCR, producing one record per CDR3 protein. The repertoire consists of almost 550,000 distinct CDR3 sequences, with 16% occurring once and the leading ten covering 20% to 30%. The V and J genes are TRBV2 and TRBJ1-2; 8 bases align to TRBD1. The source of this sequence is a human donor in good health (CMV status not recorded). Some clones in this sample may be carry-over from other donors' samples. The sequenced material came from CD8+ T cells from PBMCs. The CDR3 coding sequence is TGTGCCAGCCAGGACAGGGTATTAGGCTACACCTTC. It yields the protein CASQDRVLGYTF.